The source of this TCR beta chain is a study of T cells in localized non-small cell lung cancer. Overall study results and limits: The study sequenced only one region of the tumor. As a result, intratumor heterogeneity could not be excluded and remains possible. When the top 100 tumor clones were examined, a median 57 of them also appeared in the adjacent lung, which was paired and uninvolved.

In regard to this clone: The antigen remains unidentified.

Clones were read by immunoSEQ multiplex PCR, and TCRdb kept only the in-frame ones, dropping some. The profile shows 15,000 to 20,000 clones, 80% to 90% of them singletons. The junction had 4 bases not matched to a gene; V was cut back by 0 bases and J by 4 bases. Germline V gene data show CDR1 as SGHRS and CDR2 as YFSETQ. This CDR3 region has 15 residues. The sequence was collected from a male donor aged 60 or older with stage III lung adenocarcinoma. This material consisted of peripheral blood, taken before any cancer treatment. The chain is built from TRBV5-1 and TRBJ2-5; 9 nucleotides agree with TRBD1. CDR3: CASSLGGTGLETQYF. The CDR3 nucleotides read TGCGCCAGCAGCTTGGGCGGGACAGGGCTAGAGACCCAGTACTTC.